This T cell receptor beta chain was retrieved from a study of PD-1 blockade in classical Hodgkin lymphoma. The data were produced by immunoSEQ multiplex PCR, yet TCRdb's version contains in-frame clones alone and is incomplete. The sample shows some 28,000 clones, around 92% of them seen only once. CDR1 and CDR2 (germline): SGHTA, FQGTGA. The CDR3 covers 15 residues. V gave up 0 bases and J gave up 5 bases, with 12 bases separating them. Described time point: newly diagnosed, previously untreated cHL patient sample. From thawed PBMCs, CD4+ T cells were purified using magnetic negative selection. Investigators turned to newly diagnosed, untreated classical Hodgkin lymphoma PBMCs for comparison.

The genes are TRBV7-3 and TRBJ2-3, with D perhaps TRBD1 (6 bases). This TCR was recovered from a human donor with classical Hodgkin lymphoma. The sequencing input was CD4+ T cells from blood. The CDR3 DNA reads TGTGCCAGCAGCTTAACGTCAGGGGCCATAGATACGCAGTATTTT. This codes for CASSLTSGAIDTQYF.